This T cell receptor (beta chain) stems from a study of blood T cell repertoires in COVID-19. Study as a whole: The United States, Italy and Spain supplied acute and convalescent COVID-19 samples. Sources were T cells, B-cell-depleted T cells, or PBMCs; the material itself was cDNA or gDNA.

CDR3 size: 14 residues. Unmatched junction bases numbered 3, after V lost 0 bases and J lost 6 bases. Germline CDR1 reads LGHNA; CDR2 reads YSLEER. Clones were read by immunoSEQ multiplex PCR, and TCRdb kept only the in-frame ones, dropping some. The sample has about 46,000 clones, 86% seen once. The sequence was obtained from a man aged 60-69 years with acute or convalescent COVID-19. Sequenced material: peripheral blood. The chain joins TRBV4-3 to TRBJ1-1, with 8 bases identical to TRBD1. CDR3 bases: TGCGCCAGCAGCCAAGAAACAGGGGGAGCTGAAGCTTTCTTT. Its protein product is CASSQETGGAEAFF.